These 20 T cell receptor beta chains came from one sample sequenced in a study of blood T cell repertoires in COVID-19. TCRdb's table, derived via immunoSEQ multiplex PCR, lists solely in-frame clones and lacks some. Among some 100,000 clones listed, about 91% were seen once. Sample: peripheral blood. The receptor source for this set is a human donor in a cohort sampled during active COVID-19.

This clone is a singleton in its sample. The chain uses TRBV2 and TRBJ2-3; D is possibly TRBD2 (5 bases). V lost 6 bases, J lost 2 bases, and 12 bases lay in between. Germline V gives CDR1 SNHLY, CDR2 FYNNEI. This CDR3 has 14 residues. CDR3 region: CASRGADYTDTQYF. In DNA, the CDR3 is TGTGCCAGCAGGGGCGCAGACTACACAGATACGCAGTATTTT.

The chain has TRBV25-1 and TRBJ1-2, with a tentative D call TRBD1 (6 bases). V was trimmed by 6 bases and J by 7 bases, leaving 15 bases between them. Germline CDR1 and CDR2: MGHDK and SYGVNS. The CDR3 sequence is 13 residues long. In nucleotides, the CDR3 is TGTGCCAGCAGGGACAGACCAAGTGGTGGCTACACCTTC. Its translation: CASRDRPSGGYTF.

This chain joins TRBV4-3 and TRBJ1-4, with 8 bases fitting TRBD1. Germline values: CDR1 LGHNA, CDR2 YSLEER. J gave up 7 bases and V 4 bases, and 8 bases lay outside the gene matches. This CDR3 spans 15 amino acids. The CDR3 here is CASSRQGAGSEKLFF. As DNA, the CDR3 is TGCGCCAGCAGCCGCCAGGGGGCTGGGAGTGAAAAACTGTTTTTT.

This clone showed up just a few times. The chain combines TRBV7-9 with TRBJ1-6; D uncertain. The CDR3 covers 13 residues. V was clipped by 5 bases and J by 10 bases, with 12 bases between them. The germline gives CDR1 SEHNR, CDR2 FQNEAQ (reference sequence). The CDR3 loop is CASSQTTGSPLHF. The CDR3 DNA reads as TGTGCCAGCAGCCAAACTACCGGCTCACCCCTCCACTTT.

The J gene is TRBJ2-3, the V gene TRBV30; D is uncertain. CDR1 and CDR2 from the germline V gene are GTSNPN and SVGIG (reference sequence). Trimming removed 0 bases at V and 3 bases at J, with 4 bases between. The CDR3 length is 12 residues. CDR3 sequence: CAWSVQTDTQYF. The DNA for the CDR3 is TGTGCCTGGAGTGTACAGACAGATACGCAGTATTTT.

This chain joins TRBV20-1 and TRBJ2-7, with 8 nucleotides matching TRBD2. Germline assignment: CDR1 DFQATT and CDR2 SNEGSKA (reference sequence). CDR3 size: 14 residues. V was pared by 3 bases and J by 5 bases, with 9 bases of the junction left unmatched. The CDR3 spells CSASRPGGANEQYF. CDR3 nucleotides: TGCAGTGCTAGTCGCCCGGGGGGGGCCAACGAGCAGTACTTC.

The chain recombines TRBV28 with TRBJ2-1, with a weak D call TRBD2 (6 bases). The CDR3 is 16 amino acids. The V end was cut by 7 bases, the J end by 7 bases, with 23 bases between. CDR1 MDHEN and CDR2 SYDVKM come from the germline V gene. The CDR3 spells CASTQSQGTGLNEQFF. The CDR3, as DNA: TGTGCCAGCACCCAGAGTCAAGGGACTGGCTTAAATGAGCAGTTCTTC. Full variable domain (rest looked up from reference TRBV28 and TRBJ2-1): DVKVTQSSRYLVKRTGEKVFLECVQDMDHENMFWYRQDPGLGLRLIYFSYDVKMKEKGDIPEGYSVSREKKERFSLILESASTNQTSMYLCASTQSQGTGLNEQFFGPGTRLTVL.

The chain carries TRBV19 and TRBJ2-3; 12 nucleotides align to TRBD2. With V trimmed by 5 bases and J by 6 bases, 6 bases remained unmatched. CDR3 size: 15 residues. Germline V gives CDR1 LNHDA, CDR2 SQIVND (reference sequence). For the CDR3, the DNA is TGTGCCAGTAGTTCGACTAGCGGGAGCCGGGATACGCAGTATTTT. Translating gives CASSSTSGSRDTQYF.

The rearrangement links TRBV10-3 to TRBJ1-5; tentative D call: TRBD1 (6 bases). The CDR3 covers 12 residues. The germline V gene has CDR1 ENHRY and CDR2 SYGVKD. Here the CDR3 reads CATGQNNQPQHF. In nucleotides, the CDR3 is TGTGCTACCGGACAGAACAATCAGCCCCAGCATTTT.

The sample holds one count of this clone. A read error may explain this, as a much larger clone is one base away. The sample contains more than one DNA sequence encoding this CDR3. The chain is built from TRBV6-5 and TRBJ2-7; the match to TRBD1 covers 11 bases. Unmatched junction bases numbered 2, after V lost 0 bases and J lost 4 bases. Germline values: CDR1 MNHEY, CDR2 SVGAGI. CDR3 length equals 15 residues. The CDR3 nucleotides read TGTGCCAGCAGTTACTCCGGGACAGGGGGATACGAGCAGTACTTC. Amino acids: CASSYSGTGGYEQYF.

V and J are TRBV27 and TRBJ1-6, with D possibly matching TRBD1 (5 bases). The V end was cut by 3 bases, the J end by 1 base, with 10 bases between. Per the germline V gene, CDR1 is MNHEY and CDR2 is SMNVEV (reference sequence). This CDR3 contains 16 residues. The CDR3 bases are TGTGCCAGCAGTTTGTCCAGGGCGTCCTATAATTCACCCCTCCACTTT. This encodes CASSLSRASYNSPLHF.

The rearrangement uses TRBV5-1 and TRBJ2-1; tentative D call: TRBD2 (5 bases). In germline, CDR1 is SGHRS, CDR2 YFSETQ. The V end lost 6 bases, the J end lost 4 bases, and 8 bases lay between the germline ends. The CDR3 is 12 amino acids. CDR3: CASMGEYNEQFF. In DNA, the CDR3 is TGCGCCAGCATGGGAGAATACAATGAGCAGTTCTTC.

The rearrangement links TRBV6-6 to TRBJ2-5, with TRBD1 identical over 7 bases. The CDR3 contains 12 residues. CDR1 and CDR2 from the germline V gene are MNHNY and SVGAGI (reference sequence). V gave up 8 bases and J gave up 2 bases; unmatched junction bases: 2. CDR3 in amino acids: CASRDSQETQYF. In nucleotides, the CDR3 is TGTGCCAGCCGGGACAGTCAAGAGACCCAGTACTTC.

This chain uses TRBV6-6 with TRBJ2-4; 10 bases fit TRBD1. The CDR3 extends over 15 amino acids. Germline assignment: CDR1 MNHNY and CDR2 SVGAGI (reference sequence). With V trimmed by 5 bases and J by 5 bases, 6 bases remained unmatched. The CDR3 region is CASSTKTGGQNIQYF. CDR3 sequence (DNA): TGTGCCAGCAGTACTAAGACAGGGGGCCAAAACATTCAGTACTTC.

Only one count was recorded for this clone. CDR3 DNA: TGTGCCAGTAGTAGACCGGGACAGGGAACGTACGAGCAGTACTTC. Translated: CASSRPGQGTYEQYF. The rearrangement uses TRBV19 and TRBJ2-7; 9 bases are shared with TRBD1. The germline gives CDR1 LNHDA, CDR2 SQIVND (reference sequence). The ends lost 4 bases at V and 4 bases at J; junction bases unmatched: 8. The CDR3 runs 15 residues.

The chain employs TRBV29-1 and TRBJ1-1, with D perhaps matching TRBD1 (6 bases). V gave up 7 bases and J gave up 1 base, with 16 bases separating them. CDR1 is SQVTM and CDR2 is ANQGSEA in the germline V gene. This CDR3 contains 14 residues. This CDR3 is CSAYSGAGNTEAFF. The CDR3 nucleotides are TGCAGCGCCTACTCAGGGGCCGGGAACACTGAAGCTTTCTTT.

This chain links TRBV5-1 with TRBJ1-4; D might be TRBD1 (5 bases). From germline, CDR1 is SGHRS and CDR2 YFSETQ. The CDR3 has 14 residues. V dropped 4 bases and J dropped 8 bases, with 15 bases sitting between them. The CDR3, as DNA: TGCGCCAGCAGCCCAGGGCAGGGTTTGGAAAAACTGTTTTTT. As protein: CASSPGQGLEKLFF.

This rearrangement joins TRBV28 to TRBJ2-5, with TRBD2 identical over 12 bases. The CDR3 totals 15 residues. V was pared by 2 bases and J by 5 bases, with 3 bases of the junction left unmatched. Germline loops: CDR1 MDHEN, CDR2 SYDVKM. The CDR3 sequence is CASSLRLAGVETQYF. CDR3 nucleotide sequence: TGTGCCAGCAGTTTAAGACTAGCGGGAGTGGAGACCCAGTACTTC. The variable domain in full, with the rest retrieved from reference TRBV28 and TRBJ2-5, is DVKVTQSSRYLVKRTGEKVFLECVQDMDHENMFWYRQDPGLGLRLIYFSYDVKMKEKGDIPEGYSVSREKKERFSLILESASTNQTSMYLCASSLRLAGVETQYFGPGTRLLVL.

The CDR3 region is CATSGEEDTYNEQFF. DNA for the CDR3: TGTGCCACCAGTGGGGAGGAGGATACTTACAATGAGCAGTTCTTC. The chain joins TRBV24-1 to TRBJ2-1; possibly TRBD2 for D (6 bases). The CDR3 totals 15 residues. Trimming stripped 5 bases from V and 4 bases from J, with 14 bases between. In germline, CDR1 is KGHDR, CDR2 SFDVKD.

The V and J genes are TRBV6-6 and TRBJ2-1; 10 bases are a match to TRBD2. The CDR3 is 17 amino acids. In germline, CDR1 is MNHNY, CDR2 SVGAGI (reference sequence). The J segment lost 2 bases and the V segment lost 5 bases, leaving 9 bases of the junction unmatched. CDR3 loop: CASSPPGLAETYNEQFF. The DNA for the CDR3 is TGTGCCAGCAGTCCTCCCGGACTAGCGGAGACCTACAATGAGCAGTTCTTC.